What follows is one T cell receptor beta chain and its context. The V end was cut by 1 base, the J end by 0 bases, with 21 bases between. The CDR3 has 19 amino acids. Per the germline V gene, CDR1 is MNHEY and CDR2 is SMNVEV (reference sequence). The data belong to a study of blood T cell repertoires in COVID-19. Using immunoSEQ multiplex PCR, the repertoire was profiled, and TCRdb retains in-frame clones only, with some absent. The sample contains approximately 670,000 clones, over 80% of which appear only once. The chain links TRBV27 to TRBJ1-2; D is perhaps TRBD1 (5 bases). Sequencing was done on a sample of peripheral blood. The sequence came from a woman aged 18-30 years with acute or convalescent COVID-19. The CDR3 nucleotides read TGTGCCAGCAGTTTATTTGGCTTTGCAGGATTGGGGCCTAACTATGGCTACACCTTC. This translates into CASSLFGFAGLGPNYGYTF.